The entry below gives a single T cell receptor (beta chain) sequence along with its context. A read error may explain this, as a much larger clone is one base away. PCR was performed a second time for about 6 to 12 cycles using a sample-barcoded 5' primer and a J-beta primer mix. TCRdb itself ran the 5' RACE reads through MiXCR, one entry per CDR3 protein. The table records around 870,000 distinct CDR3 sequences, under 35% of them present only once. This entry comes from a study of blood T cells in healthy people across ages. The V gene lost 5 bases and the J gene lost 6 bases, with 8 bases spanning the gap. CDR3 length: 12 residues. Germline V gives CDR1 SGHVS, CDR2 FQNEAQ.

The V gene is TRBV7-8, the J gene TRBJ2-1; possibly TRBD1 for D (5 bases). Input material: blood. This TCR was sampled from an elderly woman in good health. Here the CDR3 DNA reads TGTGCCAGCAGCGGACATGGCAATGAGCAGTTCTTC. Its translation: CASSGHGNEQFF.